The sequence of this TCR beta chain was determined in a study of blood T cell repertoires in COVID-19 (dated by TCRdb to about 2020). Context from the whole study: The collaborator samples originated in the United States, Italy and Spain and spanned the acute and convalescent phases of COVID-19. The dataset comprised deeply sampled blood TCRbeta repertoires from subjects exposed to, actively infected with, or recovered from COVID-19. The prospective study material was composed of cDNA or gDNA derived from T cells, B-cell-depleted T cells, or PBMCs. Where available, HLA class I and class II types were obtained from metadata supplied by the sample provider rather than from assay-based typing. The samples were drawn from two sources: the first 160 participants of the ongoing ImmuneRACE study, and 950 to 1,500 subjects contributed by 6 global collaborators. The repertoires were made available in a free public database intended to serve as a resource for research on the immune response to SARS-CoV-2. Nearly every sample came with metadata listing a de-identified subject ID, COVID-19 status, age in years and sex. On the study overall, not on this receptor specifically: The amount of clinical and demographic metadata varied by source and participant and was provided uncurated.

One collaborating source in Seattle enrolled patients during active infection and followed them longitudinally through the course of disease. Whole blood was collected in K2EDTA tubes by collaborating institutions according to the institutions' own protocols. Collaborator samples were shipped for TCRbeta analysis as frozen whole blood, isolated PBMCs, or DNA extracted from either sample type. TCRbeta CDR3 regions were amplified from genomic DNA by means of the immunoSEQ Assay, a bias-controlled multiplex PCR. On the authors' methods: Within the assay, amplification of reference gene primers was used to estimate how many nucleated cells each sample contained. To quantify the absolute abundance of each unique TCRbeta CDR3 rearrangement, sequence reads were collapsed and filtered. For each sample, productive Simpson clonality was calculated as the square root of Simpson's diversity index across productive rearrangements. Imported from immuneACCESS, the table was reduced by TCRdb to in-frame sequences with V and J called. These copies leave out some clones; in studies compared against another copy, an unresolved V gene accounts for under half, and the cause of the remainder is not known. The D gene and trimming were derived from the DNA, and the V and J assignments and clone size from that table. The sample table records more than 350,000 clones; more than 70% of these occur just once. The ten largest clones capture about 10% of the sample.

Trimming at the junction amounts to 0 bases on V and 4 bases on J, and the germline ends lie 15 bases apart. The CDR3 goes from the cysteine to the phenylalanine over 16 residues. Only the CDR3 portion is preserved as DNA: 48 bases, with reading frame beginning at the first base. Looking up the germline V gene yields CDR1 SGHDN and CDR2 FVKESK. About this clone itself: Its specific antigen is unknown. No clone much larger than this one lies a single base away; base qualities are absent.

The sequence derives from a woman aged 25 to 39 with COVID-19, enrolled during active disease. The receptor chain draws on TRBV14 and TRBJ1-2; TRBD1 might be the D gene, on 5 matching bases. The specimen sequenced was peripheral blood. The CDR3 amino acid sequence is: CASSQDWGGASYGYTF. The nucleotides read TGTGCCAGCAGCCAAGATTGGGGGGGTGCCTCCTATGGCTACACCTTC.